This entry concerns a single T cell receptor beta chain. The antigen remains undetermined. CDR3 length equals 12 residues. With 6 bases removed from V and 8 bases from J, the gap between germline ends came to 13 bases. The assay was immunoSEQ multiplex PCR, and TCRdb's table has in-frame clones only and misses some. This sample carries under 150,000 clones, around 85% of them seen once, and the ten largest clones take less than 9.5%. The sample belongs to a study of T cell responses to AZD1222 COVID-19 vaccine. Study-wide results and caveats: Baseline seropositivity occurred in only 5 to 7 AZD1222 recipients. Most donors were white British, females outnumbered males, and clonal diversity was possibly underestimated.

Sample: peripheral blood, taken 28 days after the second dose of the MenACWY control vaccine. The TCR comes from an adult who received the MenACWY meningococcal vaccine as a control. This sequence joins TRBV12-3 or TRBV12-4 and TRBJ1-2; D is ambiguous. CDR3 bases: TGTGCCAGCAGCACGGGGATCGGGGGCTACACCTTC. Translating gives CASSTGIGGYTF.